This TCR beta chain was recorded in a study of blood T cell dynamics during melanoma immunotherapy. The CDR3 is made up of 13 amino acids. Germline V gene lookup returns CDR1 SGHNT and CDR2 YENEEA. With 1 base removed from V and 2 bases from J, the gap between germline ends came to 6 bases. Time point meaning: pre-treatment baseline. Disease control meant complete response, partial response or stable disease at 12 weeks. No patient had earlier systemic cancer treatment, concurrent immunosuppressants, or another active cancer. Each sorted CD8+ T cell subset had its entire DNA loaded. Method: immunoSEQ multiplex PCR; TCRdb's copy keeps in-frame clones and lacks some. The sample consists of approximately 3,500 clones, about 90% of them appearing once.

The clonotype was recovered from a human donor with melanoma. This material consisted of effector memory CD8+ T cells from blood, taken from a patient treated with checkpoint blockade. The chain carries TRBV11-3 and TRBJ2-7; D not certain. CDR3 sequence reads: CASSLGSTYEQYF. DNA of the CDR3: TGTGCCAGCAGCTTAGGGTCTACCTACGAGCAGTACTTC.